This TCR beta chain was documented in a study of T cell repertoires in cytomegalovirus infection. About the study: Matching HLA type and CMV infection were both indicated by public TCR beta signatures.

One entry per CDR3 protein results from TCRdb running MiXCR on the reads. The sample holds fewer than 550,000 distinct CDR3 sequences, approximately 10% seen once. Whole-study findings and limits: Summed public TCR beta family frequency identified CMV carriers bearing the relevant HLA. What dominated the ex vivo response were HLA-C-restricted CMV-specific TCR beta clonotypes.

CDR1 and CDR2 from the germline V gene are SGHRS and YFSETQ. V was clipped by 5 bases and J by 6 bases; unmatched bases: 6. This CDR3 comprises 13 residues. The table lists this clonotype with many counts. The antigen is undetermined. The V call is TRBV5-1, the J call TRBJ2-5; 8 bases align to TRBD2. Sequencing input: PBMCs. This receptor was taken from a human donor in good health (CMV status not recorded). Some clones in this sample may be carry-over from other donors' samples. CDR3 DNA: TGCGCCAGCAGAAGCGGGAGCCTCCAGACCCAGTACTTC. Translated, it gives CASRSGSLQTQYF.